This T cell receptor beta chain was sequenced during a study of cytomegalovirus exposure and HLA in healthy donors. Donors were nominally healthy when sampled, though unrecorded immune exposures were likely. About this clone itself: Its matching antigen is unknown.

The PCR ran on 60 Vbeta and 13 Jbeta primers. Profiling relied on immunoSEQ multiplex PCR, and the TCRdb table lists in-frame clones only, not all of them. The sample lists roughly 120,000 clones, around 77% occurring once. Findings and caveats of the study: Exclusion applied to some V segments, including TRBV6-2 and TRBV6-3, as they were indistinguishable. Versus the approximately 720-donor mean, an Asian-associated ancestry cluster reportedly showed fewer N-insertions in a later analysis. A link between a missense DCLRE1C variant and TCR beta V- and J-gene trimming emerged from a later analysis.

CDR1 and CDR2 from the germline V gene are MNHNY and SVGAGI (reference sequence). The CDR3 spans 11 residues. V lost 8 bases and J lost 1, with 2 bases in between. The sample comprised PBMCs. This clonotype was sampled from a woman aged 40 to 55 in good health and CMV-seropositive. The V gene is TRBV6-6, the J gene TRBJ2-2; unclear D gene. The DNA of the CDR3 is TGTGCCAGCCAGAACACCGGGGAGCTGTTTTTT. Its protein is CASQNTGELFF.